A single sample is the source of the 2 T cell receptor beta chains below, sequenced in a study of graft-versus-host responses after intestinal transplantation. Antigens for these TCRs are unknown. Produced via immunoSEQ multiplex PCR; TCRdb's table is partial and in-frame only. Counted here are about 120,000 clones, around 93% occurring once; the ten biggest clones make up around 0.49%. The source was unstimulated CD8+ T cells sorted from spleen or lymph node cells, collected before intestinal transplant. Receptors originate from a human donor who received an intestinal transplant.

This sequence joins TRBV5-6 and TRBJ2-1; tentatively, D is TRBD2 (5 bases). V gave up 0 bases and J gave up 1 base, with 5 bases separating them. CDR3 length: 14 amino acids. CDR1 is SGHDT, CDR2 YYEEEE, per germline. CDR3 sequence reads: CASSLGTSYNEQFF. As DNA, the CDR3 is TGTGCCAGCAGCTTGGGGACTTCCTACAATGAGCAGTTCTTC.

This clone was picked up one time. The J gene is TRBJ1-2, the V gene TRBV18; maybe TRBD1 (5 bases). This CDR3 comprises 14 residues. Between the trimmed V and J ends, which lost 2 bases and 8 bases, there was a span of 15 bases. Germline V gene data show CDR1 as KGHSH and CDR2 as LQKENI. The CDR3 DNA is TGTGCCAGCTCACCAGGTTTACCGGGGCTGGGCTACACCTTC. This encodes CASSPGLPGLGYTF.